Presented here are 31 T cell receptor beta chains from one specimen sequenced in a study of control samples from healthy donors and cancer patients. The table came from immunoSEQ multiplex PCR; TCRdb's copy has only in-frame clones and leaves some out. The repertoire includes 110,000 to 150,000 clones, 89% of them detected once, and 4.9% sits in the top ten. The sequencing input was blood. These receptors were collected from a man under 40 in good health.

The gene calls are TRBV19 and TRBJ2-7, with no clear D. CDR3 length equals 13 residues. The germline V gene encodes CDR1 LNHDA and CDR2 SQIVND (reference sequence). V was shortened by 1 base and J by 3 bases, with 7 bases between the two germline ends. For the CDR3, the DNA is TGTGCCAGTAGTATAGCTAACGACTACGAGCAGTACTTC. Protein product: CASSIANDYEQYF.

V and J are TRBV7-8 and TRBJ2-7; D possibly corresponds to TRBD2 (5 bases). The V and J ends lost 0 bases and 4 bases respectively, with 13 bases between them. Germline-derived CDR1 and CDR2 are SGHVS and FQNEAQ. CDR3 length: 15 residues. The CDR3 coding sequence is TGTGCCAGCAGCTTAGCCTCGGGATCAGAATACGAGCAGTACTTC. This encodes CASSLASGSEYEQYF.

This chain joins TRBV27 and TRBJ2-7; TRBD1 matches at 7 bases. Unmatched junction bases numbered 12, after V lost 4 bases and J lost 0 bases. In germline, CDR1 is MNHEY, CDR2 SMNVEV (reference sequence). The CDR3 is 17 residues long. CDR3 bases: TGTGCCAGCAGTTCTTACCCAACGGGACAGAACTCCTACGAGCAGTACTTC. It specifies CASSSYPTGQNSYEQYF.

This chain connects TRBV15 to TRBJ1-5; no firm D call. V was cut by 0 bases and J by 0 bases, with 6 bases left in between. This CDR3 has 15 amino acids. Germline assignment: CDR1 LNHNV and CDR2 YYDKDF (reference sequence). CDR3 region: CATSRESDSNQPQHF. The DNA for the CDR3 is TGTGCCACCAGCAGAGAATCCGATAGCAATCAGCCCCAGCATTTT.

This clone has only one observation. The chain couples TRBV15 to TRBJ1-5; possible D gene TRBD1, 5 bases. Between the trimmed V and J ends, which lost 0 bases and 4 bases, there was a span of 7 bases. The CDR3 is made up of 14 amino acids. CDR1 is LNHNV and CDR2 is YYDKDF in the germline V gene (reference sequence). The DNA of the CDR3 is TGTGCCACCAGCAGAGACAGGGTTAATCAGCCCCAGCATTTT. Amino acid sequence: CATSRDRVNQPQHF. Filled out from reference TRBV15 and TRBJ1-5, the complete variable domain reads DAMVIQNPRYQVTQFGKPVTLSCSQTLNHNVMYWYQQKSSQAPKLLFHYYDKDFNNEADTPDNFQSRRPNTSFCFLDIRSPGLGDTAMYLCATSRDRVNQPQHFGDGTRLSIL.

V is TRBV6-5 and J is TRBJ1-2; 10 nucleotides line up with TRBD1. The CDR3 covers 15 residues. CDR1 is MNHEY, CDR2 SVGAGI, per germline. The ends lost 2 bases at V and 2 bases at J; junction bases unmatched: 2. CDR3 bases: TGTGCCAGCAGTTACGTGGGACAGGGGAACTATGGCTACACCTTC. Translating gives CASSYVGQGNYGYTF.

V is TRBV7-3 and J is TRBJ2-7, with no clear D. V lost 5 bases and J 13 bases, leaving 21 bases between the germline ends. The CDR3 has 13 residues. The germline V gene encodes CDR1 SGHTA and CDR2 FQGTGA. Here the CDR3 reads CASSLKPDKAQYF. The CDR3 DNA reads as TGTGCCAGCAGCCTGAAACCTGACAAGGCCCAATACTTC.

This clone has just one count. The chain uses TRBV7-9 and TRBJ1-2; unclear D gene. CDR1 and CDR2 (germline): SEHNR, FQNEAQ (reference sequence). Trimming took 1 base from V and 8 from J, leaving 5 bases between them. The CDR3 contains 11 residues. The CDR3 loop is CASSLDFGYTF. DNA of the CDR3: TGTGCCAGCAGCTTAGACTTCGGCTACACCTTC.

The CDR3 loop reads CASSQGWQGAMETQYF. In DNA form, the CDR3 reads TGCGCCAGCAGCCAAGGGTGGCAGGGGGCGATGGAGACCCAGTACTTC. The chain combines TRBV4-3 with TRBJ2-5; 8 bases are a match to TRBD1. The germline gives CDR1 LGHNA, CDR2 YSLEER. The length of the CDR3 is 16 residues. Germline trimming cut 1 base from V and 5 bases from J; bases unmatched to any gene: 9.

The rearrangement joins TRBV29-1 to TRBJ2-3; 13 positions agree with TRBD2. CDR1 is SQVTM and CDR2 is ANQGSEA in the germline V gene. Trimming cost V 6 bases and J 3 bases; bases outside gene matches: 6. The CDR3 has 15 residues. The CDR3 sequence: CSVPGTSGKTDTQYF. DNA for the CDR3: TGCAGCGTCCCCGGGACTAGCGGGAAAACAGATACGCAGTATTTT.

This clone was seen a few times. The same CDR3 arises from other DNA sequences in this sample as well. The chain recombines TRBV24-1 with TRBJ2-2; the match to TRBD1 covers 10 bases. Germline loops: CDR1 KGHDR, CDR2 SFDVKD. There are 15 residues in the CDR3. Germline trimming cut 4 bases from V and 4 bases from J; bases unmatched to any gene: 2. The CDR3 region is CATSDRDRGTGELFF. The CDR3, as DNA: TGTGCCACCAGTGACAGGGACAGGGGCACCGGGGAGCTGTTTTTT.

The chain carries TRBV5-1 and TRBJ2-3; TRBD2 matches 8 bases. CDR1 SGHRS and CDR2 YFSETQ come from the germline V gene. CDR3 length equals 15 residues. Trimming took 4 bases from V and 5 from J; bases not matched to a gene: 9. The CDR3 region is CASSLGLERGDTQYF. CDR3 in DNA: TGCGCCAGCAGCCTGGGACTAGAAAGAGGAGATACGCAGTATTTT.

J is TRBJ2-2 and V is TRBV24-1; the match to TRBD1 covers 9 bases. CDR1 is KGHDR and CDR2 is SFDVKD in the germline V gene. The CDR3 has 16 amino acids. V shed 2 bases, J shed 3 bases, and the junction held 3 bases outside the gene matches. The CDR3: CATSDSRTGDTGELFF. In nucleotides, the CDR3 is TGTGCCACCAGTGATTCCCGGACAGGGGACACCGGGGAGCTGTTTTTT.

This chain uses TRBV6-5 with TRBJ1-5; unclear D gene. Per the germline V gene, CDR1 is MNHEY and CDR2 is SVGAGI. The CDR3 is 13 amino acids. V was shortened by 5 bases and J by 4 bases, with 9 bases between the two germline ends. The CDR3 reads CASSTRPNQPQHF. DNA for the CDR3: TGTGCCAGCAGTACTAGACCGAATCAGCCCCAGCATTTT.

This clone has only a few counts. The V and J genes are TRBV6-5 and TRBJ2-5; 11 bases fit TRBD2. Unmatched junction bases numbered 6, after V lost 6 bases and J lost 3 bases. The CDR3 sequence is 15 residues long. Germline values: CDR1 MNHEY, CDR2 SVGAGI. CDR3 nucleotides: TGTGCCAGCAGCACATTAGCGGGGGGGGAAGAGACCCAGTACTTC. Protein: CASSTLAGGEETQYF.

This clone appeared once. In DNA, the CDR3 is TGTGCCACCAGCAGCGTGGAGCGGGAGGTTTGGAATGAGCAGTTCTTC. It translates to CATSSVEREVWNEQFF. The genes are TRBV15 and TRBJ2-1; 9 bases map to TRBD2. The V gene end was trimmed by 3 bases and the J gene end by 7 bases; junction bases not matched to a gene: 10. CDR3 size: 16 residues. Looked up from germline, CDR1 is LNHNV and CDR2 is YYDKDF (reference sequence).

The chain is built from TRBV15 and TRBJ2-3; D unresolved. The CDR3 covers 12 residues. The V end was cut by 4 bases, the J end by 0 bases, with 2 bases between. Germline V gene data show CDR1 as LNHNV and CDR2 as YYDKDF (reference sequence). This CDR3 reads CATSISTDTQYF. Written as DNA, the CDR3 is TGTGCCACCAGCATTAGCACAGATACGCAGTATTTT.

The V call is TRBV7-2, the J call TRBJ1-3; D not certain. CDR1 is SGHTA, CDR2 FQGNSA, per germline. V lost 5 bases, J lost 1 base, and 3 bases lay in between. The CDR3 is made up of 12 amino acids. The DNA for the CDR3 is TGTGCCAGCAGCCCGTCTGGAAACACCATATATTTT. It translates to CASSPSGNTIYF.

This clone was detected only a few times. J is TRBJ2-6 and V is TRBV6-4; tentatively, D is TRBD2 (5 bases). Germline V lookup: CDR1 MRHNA, CDR2 SNTAGT. V gave up 4 bases and J gave up 4 bases, with 11 bases separating them. This CDR3 has 15 residues. The CDR3 region is CASSVGGDGANVLTF. The CDR3 DNA reads as TGTGCCAGCAGTGTCGGAGGAGACGGGGCCAACGTCCTGACTTTC.

This sequence joins TRBV6-2 or TRBV6-3 and TRBJ2-5, with 8 positions matching TRBD2. Germline CDR1 and CDR2: MNHEY and SVGEGT. The CDR3 spans 16 residues. V shed 2 bases and J 2 bases; nucleotides not matched to a gene: 7. CDR3 DNA: TGTGCCAGCAGTTACCGGGCACGGGGGGGGCAAGAGACCCAGTACTTC. Translated: CASSYRARGGQETQYF.

The chain joins TRBV2 to TRBJ1-5; 7 bases are shared with TRBD1. This CDR3 region has 16 residues. After removal of 6 bases from V and 4 bases from J, the junction contained 12 bases not matched to a gene. The germline V gene encodes CDR1 SNHLY and CDR2 FYNNEI. CDR3 sequence reads: CASRYSVGQQNQPQHF. The CDR3 DNA is TGTGCCAGCAGATATAGCGTGGGACAGCAGAATCAGCCCCAGCATTTT.

This chain joins TRBV4-3 and TRBJ2-2; 9 nucleotides line up with TRBD1. Unmatched junction bases numbered 7, after V lost 4 bases and J lost 7 bases. This CDR3 contains 15 residues. Germline-derived CDR1 and CDR2 are LGHNA and YSLEER. The CDR3 coding sequence is TGCGCCAGCAGCCCCGGGACAGGGTCGGACGGGGAGCTGTTTTTT. Translated: CASSPGTGSDGELFF.

The rearrangement uses TRBV5-1 and TRBJ2-1; 14 bases match TRBD2. This CDR3 has 17 residues. Germline V CDR1 and CDR2: SGHRS, YFSETQ. V lost 4 bases to trimming and J lost 1 base; unmatched junction nucleotides: 4. CDR3 sequence reads: CASSPGLAGGSYNEQFF. In DNA form, the CDR3 reads TGCGCCAGCAGCCCTGGACTAGCGGGAGGATCCTACAATGAGCAGTTCTTC.

The rearrangement uses TRBV9 and TRBJ1-2; TRBD1 might be the D (5 bases). CDR3 length equals 15 residues. Trimming took 0 bases from V and 3 from J, leaving 12 bases between them. Germline V CDR1 and CDR2: SGDLS, YYNGEE. The CDR3 loop is CASSVGGGGDYGYTF. CDR3 in DNA: TGTGCCAGCAGCGTAGGCGGGGGAGGAGACTATGGCTACACCTTC.

The rearrangement joins TRBV10-3 to TRBJ2-3, with 9 bases aligning to TRBD1. This CDR3 has 18 residues. V lost 0 bases to trimming and J lost 5 bases; unmatched junction nucleotides: 12. Germline CDR1 reads ENHRY; CDR2 reads SYGVKD. CDR3 in DNA: TGTGCCATCAGTGAGTCGGCGAGGGGACAGGGTTTCCGAGATACGCAGTATTTT. Amino acids: CAISESARGQGFRDTQYF.

The table lists this clone with many counts. The chain combines TRBV11-3 with TRBJ1-1; the D gene is possibly TRBD1 (6 bases). Germline values: CDR1 SGHNT, CDR2 YENEEA. The CDR3 covers 14 residues. Trimming pared 1 base from V and 4 bases from J, leaving 10 bases between. Here the CDR3 reads CASSLAGVGTEAFF. Written as DNA, the CDR3 is TGTGCCAGCAGCTTAGCAGGGGTCGGCACTGAAGCTTTCTTT.

This clone was found once. The chain joins TRBV4-2 to TRBJ1-1, with TRBD1 as a possible D gene (6 bases). Trimming removed 4 bases from V and 5 bases from J, with 20 bases in between. The V gene's germline CDR1 is LGHNA and CDR2 YNFKEQ. CDR3 size: 16 residues. DNA for the CDR3: TGTGCCAGCAGCCGCTTTAGGGGGGGCGCACGAACTGAAGCTTTCTTT. It yields the protein CASSRFRGGARTEAFF.

The gene calls are TRBV19 and TRBJ1-5; TRBD1 matches at 9 bases. Unmatched junction bases numbered 3, after V lost 1 base and J lost 2 bases. The CDR3 length is 16 residues. CDR1 LNHDA and CDR2 SQIVND come from the germline V gene (reference sequence). Written as DNA, the CDR3 is TGTGCCAGTAGTATAGCCAGGACAGGGGGCAATCAGCCCCAGCATTTT. Amino acid sequence: CASSIARTGGNQPQHF. Variable domain in full (rest from reference TRBV19 and TRBJ1-5): DGGITQSPKYLFRKEGQNVTLSCEQNLNHDAMYWYRQDPGQGLRLIYYSQIVNDFQKGDIAEGYSVSREKKESFPLTVTSAQKNPTAFYLCASSIARTGGNQPQHFGDGTRLSIL.

The V call is TRBV9, the J call TRBJ2-3, with 9 bases matching TRBD2. The V and J ends lost 0 bases and 6 bases, in that order; junction bases with no gene match: 5. The CDR3 totals 15 residues. Germline V gene lookup returns CDR1 SGDLS and CDR2 YYNGEE. CDR3 in amino acids: CASSVVAGDLDTQYF. In DNA, the CDR3 is TGTGCCAGCAGCGTAGTAGCGGGGGATTTGGATACGCAGTATTTT.

This chain uses TRBV4-1 with TRBJ1-3; 7 nucleotides line up with TRBD1. Unmatched junction bases numbered 2, after V lost 1 base and J lost 2 bases. CDR1 and CDR2 (germline): MGHRA, YSYEKL. This CDR3 spans 15 amino acids. The DNA for the CDR3 is TGCGCCAGCAGCCAAGCCCAGGGGGCTGGAAACACCATATATTTT. The encoded protein is CASSQAQGAGNTIYF.

The V gene is TRBV9, the J gene TRBJ2-2; D unresolved. The CDR3 has 12 residues. The V and J ends lost 0 bases and 8 bases respectively, with 5 bases between them. The V gene's germline CDR1 is SGDLS and CDR2 YYNGEE. CDR3 sequence (DNA): TGTGCCAGCAGCGTAGTCGGGGGGGAGCTGTTTTTT. This translates into CASSVVGGELFF.